The clone carrying this T cell receptor (beta chain) was found a few times. The record originates from a study of blood T cell repertoires in COVID-19. V lost 5 bases and J lost 4, with 15 bases in between. Germline values: CDR1 ENHRY, CDR2 SYGVKD. The CDR3 extends over 14 amino acids. Sequencing was performed with immunoSEQ multiplex PCR; in TCRdb, only in-frame clones are kept and a portion is missing. The sample yields 200,000 to 300,000 clones, roughly 82% seen once. The origin of this receptor is a woman aged 70-85 years with acute or convalescent COVID-19. The sample taken for sequencing was peripheral blood. The chain uses TRBV10-3 and TRBJ2-7; tentative D call: TRBD1 (6 bases). CDR3 loop: CAISLGAGDYEQYF. Here the CDR3 DNA reads TGTGCCATCAGTTTGGGGGCAGGGGATTACGAGCAGTACTTC.